A selection of T cell receptor beta chains follows, all from one sample in a study of identical twins. Using its own MiXCR run on the 5' RACE reads, TCRdb lists one record per CDR3 protein. The sample has a few hundred thousand distinct CDR3 sequences, about 9% seen once. The same sample was also used in a study of yellow fever vaccine responses in identical twins.

The sequenced sample was CD8+ T cells sorted from blood. The receptor source for this set is a woman aged 18-29 years in good health. Each CDR3 is given with its conserved first and last residue. D genes are given only for firm matches. Clone size is shown for a subset of rows, as once, few, many or a class of expanded clone.

V gene	clone size	D gene	J gene	CDR3 DNA	CDR3 protein
TRBV5-1	few	-	TRBJ2-6	TGCGCCAGCAGTCCTAGTCCCGTCCTCGGGGCCAACGTCCTGACTTTC	CASSPSPVLGANVLTF
TRBV11-1	many	-	TRBJ2-3	TGTGCCAGCAGCTCTCTAGGTCAACAGGGCCGTGTCGGCACAGATACGCAGTATTTT	CASSSLGQQGRVGTDTQYF
TRBV7-9	many	-	TRBJ2-7	TGTGCCAGCAGCTTAAACAGGGATCTGTACTTC	CASSLNRDLYF
TRBV7-9	-	TRBD1	TRBJ2-2	TGTGCCAGCAGCCCCCGGGACAGCACCGGGGAGCTGTTTTTT	CASSPRDSTGELFF
TRBV4-3	few	-	TRBJ2-7	TGCGCCAGCAGCCAAGATTACAGATCCTACGAGCAGTACTTC	CASSQDYRSYEQYF
TRBV2	-	-	TRBJ1-1	TGTGCCAGCAGTTCGAAACTGAACACTGAAGCTTTCTTT	CASSSKLNTEAFF
TRBV7-9	-	-	TRBJ2-1	TGTGCCAGCAGCTTAGGGGTGGCAGTATACAATGAGCAGTTCTTC	CASSLGVAVYNEQFF
TRBV9	-	-	TRBJ1-1	TGTGCCAGCAGCGCGGGGGCATCGAACACTGAAGCTTTCTTT	CASSAGASNTEAFF
TRBV7-9	-	TRBD1	TRBJ2-5	TGTGCCAGCAGCTTTTGGGAGGACAGGGAGCAAGAGACCCAGTACTTC	CASSFWEDREQETQYF
TRBV28	-	-	TRBJ2-1	TGTGCCAGCAGTTTTGACCAAGAAATCTCCTACAATGAGCAGTTCTTC	CASSFDQEISYNEQFF
TRBV6-2/TRBV6-3	-	TRBD2	TRBJ2-7	TGTGCCAGCAGTTACTCGAGGCTAGCGGGATTCTACGAGCAGTACTTC	CASSYSRLAGFYEQYF
TRBV15	few	-	TRBJ1-6	TGTGCCACCAGCAGATCGGTAGGGGACCCCAATTCACCCCTCCACTTT	CATSRSVGDPNSPLHF
TRBV4-3	-	-	TRBJ2-3	TGCGCCAGCAGCCAAGATCGGCGGCCAGATACGCAGTATTTT	CASSQDRRPDTQYF
TRBV7-8	many	-	TRBJ1-5	TGTGCCAGCAGCGGAGGACTTAGCAATCAGCCCCAGCATTTT	CASSGGLSNQPQHF
TRBV4-3	-	-	TRBJ2-2	TGCGCCAGCAGCCACGTAGGGGGGAACACCGGGGAGCTGTTTTTT	CASSHVGGNTGELFF
TRBV7-9	few	-	TRBJ2-5	TGTGCCAGCAGCCCCCTTATGACACAAGAGACCCAGTACTTC	CASSPLMTQETQYF
TRBV10-1	many	TRBD2	TRBJ2-1	TGCGCCAGCAGTGAGTGGAAACTAGCGGGATCCAATGAGCAGTTCTTC	CASSEWKLAGSNEQFF
TRBV4-3	-	-	TRBJ2-7	TGCGCCAGCAGCCAATTTAAGGGCACCTACGAGCAGTACTTC	CASSQFKGTYEQYF
TRBV11-2	-	TRBD1	TRBJ2-3	TGTGCCAGCAGCTTAGTCGGACAGGGGGCTCTCGATACGCAGTATTTT	CASSLVGQGALDTQYF
TRBV5-6	-	-	TRBJ1-5	TGTGCCAGCAGCTTCCAGATTTATAGCAATCAGCCCCAGCATTTT	CASSFQIYSNQPQHF
TRBV11-1	many	TRBD1	TRBJ2-5	TGTGCCAGCAGCTCAACAAGTGGGGACAGGCTCCCGCGAGAGACCCAGTACTTC	CASSSTSGDRLPRETQYF
TRBV28	-	TRBD2	TRBJ2-1	TGTGCCAGCAGTCCGACTAGCGGGAATGAGCAGTTCTTC	CASSPTSGNEQFF
TRBV7-3	few	TRBD1	TRBJ2-5	TGTGCCAGCAGCGCCCTCAGGACAGGGGGTGGAGAGACCCAGTACTTC	CASSALRTGGGETQYF
TRBV4-3	few	-	TRBJ1-2	TGCGCCAGCAGCAGCGACAGGTCGTTAGTTTATGGCTACACCTTC	CASSSDRSLVYGYTF
TRBV7-2	many	-	TRBJ2-7	TGTGCCAGCAGCTTAACTTCCCCCTCCTACGAGCAGTACTTC	CASSLTSPSYEQYF
TRBV20-1	few	-	TRBJ2-7	TGCAGTGCCCCCTTGGCAGGGGCCTCCTACGAGCAGTACTTC	CSAPLAGASYEQYF
TRBV11-2	many	-	TRBJ2-1	TGTGCCAGCAGCTTAAACCCAGGGCGGGATGAGCAGTTCTTC	CASSLNPGRDEQFF
TRBV5-1	many	-	TRBJ2-1	TGCGCCAGCACCCTGACGGACAGTCCCTACAATGAGCAGTTCTTC	CASTLTDSPYNEQFF
TRBV27	many	TRBD2	TRBJ2-3	TGTGCCAGCAGCCTATTAGCGGGGGGGCCGACAGATACGCAGTATTTT	CASSLLAGGPTDTQYF
TRBV4-3	-	TRBD2	TRBJ2-3	TGCGCCAGCAGTCCCCGACTAGCGGGATACACAGATACGCAGTATTTT	CASSPRLAGYTDTQYF
TRBV29-1	many	-	TRBJ1-1	TGCAGCGTTGATTCACCCGGGGGAGGGGAAGCGCGGACTGAAGCTTTCTTT	CSVDSPGGGEARTEAFF